Listed here are 26 T cell receptor beta chains from one sample, sequenced in a study of memory CD4+ T cells and cytomegalovirus serostatus. Clones were sequenced by immunoSEQ multiplex PCR, and TCRdb holds only the in-frame ones, with some missing. The profile shows 50,000 or so clones, around 80% of them singletons. The sort gate was single viable CD3+CD4+CD8-CD45RO+ cells for memory CD4+ T cells. The sequencing sample was made of memory CD4+ T cells from blood. The receptors stem from an adult in good health and CMV-seronegative.

This chain connects TRBV6-4 to TRBJ1-2; maybe TRBD1 (6 bases). The CDR3 extends over 17 amino acids. Germline V lookup: CDR1 MRHNA, CDR2 SNTAGT. V was cut by 0 bases and J by 6 bases, with 20 bases left in between. The CDR3: CASSDSALGGGRDGYTF. The CDR3 DNA is TGTGCCAGCAGTGACTCCGCGTTGGGAGGGGGTCGGGATGGCTACACCTTC.

The chain has TRBV5-6 and TRBJ2-7; no reliable D call. There are 15 residues in the CDR3. Deletions cut 4 bases from V and 0 bases from J, with 14 bases between. Germline lookup yields CDR1 SGHDT and CDR2 YYEEEE. The CDR3 DNA follows: TGTGCCAGCAGCGCGTTATCGTATCCCTCCTACGAGCAGTACTTC. This gives the protein CASSALSYPSYEQYF.

This rearrangement joins TRBV6-1 to TRBJ2-2; a weak D match, TRBD1 (7 bases). This CDR3 is built from 16 residues. V was shortened by 7 bases and J by 3 bases, with 18 bases between the two germline ends. CDR1 and CDR2 from the germline V gene are MNHNS and SASEGT. CDR3 loop: CASIDPDRRDTGELFF. The CDR3 DNA reads as TGTGCCAGCATTGATCCGGACAGGAGGGACACCGGGGAGCTGTTTTTT.

J is TRBJ2-3 and V is TRBV7-6, with 7 positions matching TRBD2. J lost 6 bases, V lost 4 bases, and 7 bases had no gene match. Germline V lookup: CDR1 SGHVS, CDR2 FNYEAQ. This CDR3 comprises 14 residues. The CDR3 loop is CASSSDAGADTQYF. For the CDR3, the DNA is TGTGCCAGCAGCTCGGACGCGGGAGCGGATACGCAGTATTTT.

The genes are TRBV30 and TRBJ2-5; 9 positions match TRBD2. CDR3 length: 14 residues. CDR1 is GTSNPN, CDR2 SVGIG, per germline (reference sequence). The V gene end was trimmed by 3 bases and the J gene end by 1 base; junction bases not matched to a gene: 3. The CDR3: CAWSLTSGQETQYF. DNA of the CDR3: TGTGCCTGGAGCTTGACTAGCGGCCAAGAGACCCAGTACTTC.

The genes are TRBV4-1 and TRBJ2-3, with 10 nucleotides matching TRBD1. This CDR3 is built from 15 residues. The J segment lost 2 bases and the V segment lost 4 bases, leaving 3 bases of the junction unmatched. Germline-derived CDR1 and CDR2 are MGHRA and YSYEKL. The CDR3 here is CASSRQGADTDTQYF. CDR3 sequence (DNA): TGCGCCAGCAGCCGACAGGGGGCAGACACAGATACGCAGTATTTT.

In its sample, this clone was seen a few times. The chain combines TRBV5-1 with TRBJ2-3, with D hard to call. Trimming took 0 bases from V and 4 from J, leaving 6 bases between them. Germline CDR1 reads SGHRS; CDR2 reads YFSETQ. This CDR3 comprises 13 residues. Written as DNA, the CDR3 is TGCGCCAGCAGCTTGGGCGGCGCAGATACGCAGTATTTT. It codes for CASSLGGADTQYF.

A note on this clone: One junction end disagrees with the germline gene, perhaps due to a read error. The chain is built from TRBV18 and TRBJ1-2, with a tentative D call TRBD1 (5 bases). Germline assignment: CDR1 KGHSH and CDR2 LQKENI. This CDR3 is built from 15 residues. CDR3 bases: TGTGCCAGCTCTCCACCGGGACTAAATAACTATGGCTACACCTTC. Translated, it gives CASSPPGLNNYGYTF.

This chain links TRBV7-8 with TRBJ1-1; 10 nucleotides align to TRBD1. The trim removed 5 bases at V and 10 bases at J, leaving 10 bases unmatched. Germline V gives CDR1 SGHVS, CDR2 FQNEAQ. The length of the CDR3 is 14 residues. Here the CDR3 DNA reads TGTGCCAGCAGCGCTAGCGACAGGGGGCCGGGAGCTTTCTTT. This gives the protein CASSASDRGPGAFF.

Regarding this clone: Other nucleotide sequences from this sample produce the same CDR3. This rearrangement joins TRBV9 to TRBJ2-7; 9 positions agree with TRBD1. Germline CDR1 reads SGDLS; CDR2 reads YYNGEE. The CDR3 totals 14 residues. The V gene end was trimmed by 4 bases and the J gene end by 3 bases; junction bases not matched to a gene: 5. In DNA, the CDR3 is TGTGCCAGCAGCCCTGGGGGACAGGGCTACGAGCAGTACTTC. This sequence encodes CASSPGGQGYEQYF.

This sequence joins TRBV2 and TRBJ2-1; D unresolved. The germline CDR1 and CDR2 sequences are SNHLY and FYNNEI. Deletions cut 6 bases from V and 3 bases from J, with 15 bases between. The CDR3 contains 15 residues. The DNA of the CDR3 is TGTGCCAGCAGCCTCGGTCCCAGGAGCTACAATGAGCAGTTCTTC. This encodes CASSLGPRSYNEQFF.

The chain links TRBV19 to TRBJ1-1; TRBD1 agrees at 8 bases. This CDR3 spans 14 amino acids. Per the germline V gene, CDR1 is LNHDA and CDR2 is SQIVND (reference sequence). V lost 3 bases, J lost 1 base, and 1 base stayed unmatched. CDR3 loop: CASSIGTGNTEAFF. CDR3 DNA: TGTGCCAGTAGTATCGGGACAGGGAACACTGAAGCTTTCTTT.

J is TRBJ2-5 and V is TRBV6-1, with D possibly matching TRBD1 (6 bases). Germline V gene sequence: CDR1 MNHNS, CDR2 SASEGT. V was shortened by 10 bases and J by 4 bases, with 16 bases between the two germline ends. CDR3 size: 13 residues. DNA of the CDR3: TGTGCCACCCACAGGGTTCGCGGAGAGACCCAGTACTTC. Residues: CATHRVRGETQYF.

The rearrangement uses TRBV11-2 and TRBJ2-5; a weak D match, TRBD1 (6 bases). In germline, CDR1 is SGHAT, CDR2 FQNNGV. The CDR3 extends over 15 amino acids. Trimming took off 4 bases at V and 5 bases at J, with 17 bases between the two ends. CDR3 sequence: CASSSTKLQGETQYF. Written as DNA, the CDR3 is TGTGCCAGCAGCTCCACCAAGCTTCAGGGGGAGACCCAGTACTTC.

This clone was recorded once. J is TRBJ1-2 and V is TRBV5-1, with 11 positions matching TRBD1. The ends lost 0 bases at V and 6 bases at J; junction bases unmatched: 1. Germline CDR1 reads SGHRS; CDR2 reads YFSETQ. There are 14 residues in the CDR3. The DNA for the CDR3 is TGCGCCAGCAGCTTGGGGACAGGGGGCGATGGCTACACCTTC. Its protein product is CASSLGTGGDGYTF.

This clone was counted a single time. The V gene is TRBV9, the J gene TRBJ1-2; the D gene is possibly TRBD1 (6 bases). The ends were cut back, 0 bases at V and 2 bases at J, with 11 bases in the middle. This CDR3 contains 15 residues. Looked up from germline, CDR1 is SGDLS and CDR2 is YYNGEE. DNA for the CDR3: TGTGCCAGCAGCGTAGTGGTAACAGGGAACTATGGCTACACCTTC. Residues: CASSVVVTGNYGYTF.

Worth noting for this clone: The identical CDR3 is also encoded by other nucleotide sequences in the sample. The chain carries TRBV28 and TRBJ2-7; maybe TRBD2 (6 bases). The CDR3 length is 13 residues. The V gene lost 4 bases and the J gene lost 4 bases, with 11 bases spanning the gap. Looked up from germline, CDR1 is MDHEN and CDR2 is SYDVKM. In DNA form, the CDR3 reads TGTGCCAGCAGTTCGGGACTTACTTACGAGCAGTACTTC. Encoded protein: CASSSGLTYEQYF.

This clone was counted between two and nine times. The chain joins TRBV5-1 to TRBJ2-3; 10 nucleotides agree with TRBD2. The germline V gene has CDR1 SGHRS and CDR2 YFSETQ. V was pared by 6 bases and J by 4 bases, with 2 bases of the junction left unmatched. The CDR3 covers 13 residues. The CDR3: CASKGLAADTQYF. CDR3 DNA: TGCGCCAGCAAAGGACTAGCGGCAGATACGCAGTATTTT.

This clone appeared a single time. The V gene is TRBV19, the J gene TRBJ2-5; D remains ambiguous. V was clipped by 5 bases and J by 5 bases, with 12 bases between them. Per germline, CDR1 LNHDA and CDR2 SQIVND (reference sequence). The CDR3 sequence is 13 residues long. This CDR3 reads CASSPDPRETQYF. Written as DNA, the CDR3 is TGTGCCAGTAGTCCCGATCCGAGGGAGACCCAGTACTTC.

The chain combines TRBV2 with TRBJ1-4; D is undetermined. The CDR3 extends over 12 amino acids. CDR1 and CDR2 from the germline V gene are SNHLY and FYNNEI. V was trimmed by 7 bases and J by 13 bases, leaving 16 bases between them. This CDR3 reads CASTPGVEGLFF. The CDR3 nucleotides are TGTGCCAGCACTCCGGGTGTCGAAGGACTGTTTTTT.

The rearrangement joins TRBV4-1 to TRBJ1-2; 8 bases line up with TRBD1. The CDR3 is 16 residues long. Trimming took 2 bases from V and 4 from J; bases not matched to a gene: 9. The germline gives CDR1 MGHRA, CDR2 YSYEKL. The CDR3 nucleotides are TGCGCCAGCAGCCAATTTCGCCAGGGGGCAGGCTATGGCTACACCTTC. Translated, it gives CASSQFRQGAGYGYTF.

V gene TRBV18 combines with J gene TRBJ2-7; 7 bases are a match to TRBD1. Per the germline V gene, CDR1 is KGHSH and CDR2 is LQKENI. V was clipped by 6 bases and J by 3 bases; unmatched bases: 11. The CDR3 length is 15 residues. CDR3: CASSRGQALVYEQYF. DNA of the CDR3: TGTGCCAGCTCTCGAGGACAGGCCTTGGTCTACGAGCAGTACTTC.

The V and J genes are TRBV19 and TRBJ1-2, with TRBD1 as a possible D gene (6 bases). The V gene lost 1 base and the J gene lost 8 bases, with 23 bases spanning the gap. Germline loops: CDR1 LNHDA, CDR2 SQIVND (reference sequence). This CDR3 comprises 17 residues. CDR3: CASSIGRGGPGGDGYTF. The CDR3 DNA sequence: TGTGCCAGTAGTATAGGGAGAGGGGGACCCGGCGGAGACGGCTACACCTTC.

The chain recombines TRBV9 with TRBJ2-2, with TRBD2 matching 8 bases. CDR3 size: 14 residues. The germline V gene has CDR1 SGDLS and CDR2 YYNGEE. V dropped 0 bases and J dropped 16; count of bases not matched to a gene: 11. CDR3 region: CASSVDPAGEAWFF. The CDR3 region has the DNA TGTGCCAGCAGCGTAGATCCAGCGGGAGAAGCGTGGTTTTTT.

This clone was seen only a few times. The chain uses TRBV14 and TRBJ2-7, with D unclear. Trimming took 0 bases from V and 7 from J, leaving 1 base between them. Germline V gives CDR1 SGHDN, CDR2 FVKESK. The CDR3 length is 10 residues. CDR3 amino acids: CASSQEEQYF. The CDR3 bases are TGTGCCAGCAGCCAAGAAGAGCAGTACTTC.

This rearrangement joins TRBV6-1 to TRBJ1-5, with D possibly TRBD1 on 5 matching bases. The CDR3 loop spans 12 amino acids. The germline V gene encodes CDR1 MNHNS and CDR2 SASEGT. V lost 4 bases, J lost 9 bases, and 10 bases lay in between. The CDR3 sequence is CASSGGIGPQHF. DNA of the CDR3: TGTGCCAGCAGTGGGGGGATAGGGCCCCAGCATTTT.